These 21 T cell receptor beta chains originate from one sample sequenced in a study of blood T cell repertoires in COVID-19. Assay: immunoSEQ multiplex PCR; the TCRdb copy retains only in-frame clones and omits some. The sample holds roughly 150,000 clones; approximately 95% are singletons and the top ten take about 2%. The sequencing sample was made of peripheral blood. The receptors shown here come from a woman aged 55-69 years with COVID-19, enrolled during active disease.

CDR3 DNA: TGTGCCAGCAGCCTCCCCTCGGACAGGGGGAACACTGGGGCCAACGTCCTGACTTTC. As protein: CASSLPSDRGNTGANVLTF. This rearrangement joins TRBV7-9 to TRBJ2-6, with 10 nucleotides matching TRBD1. This CDR3 has 19 amino acids. Germline-derived CDR1 and CDR2 are SEHNR and FQNEAQ (reference sequence). After removal of 5 bases from V and 2 bases from J, the junction contained 12 bases not matched to a gene.

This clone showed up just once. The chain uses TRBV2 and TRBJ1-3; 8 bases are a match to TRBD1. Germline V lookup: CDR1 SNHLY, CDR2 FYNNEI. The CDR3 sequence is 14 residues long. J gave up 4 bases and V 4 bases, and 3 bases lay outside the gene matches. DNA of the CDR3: TGTGCCAGCAGTGCCCAGGGGGCGGGAAACACCATATATTTT. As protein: CASSAQGAGNTIYF. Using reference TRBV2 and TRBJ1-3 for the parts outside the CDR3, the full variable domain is EPEVTQTPSHQVTQMGQEVILRCVPISNHLYFYWYRQILGQKVEFLVSFYNNEISEKSEIFDDQFSVERPDGSNFTLKIRSTKLEDSAMYFCASSAQGAGNTIYFGEGSWLTVV.

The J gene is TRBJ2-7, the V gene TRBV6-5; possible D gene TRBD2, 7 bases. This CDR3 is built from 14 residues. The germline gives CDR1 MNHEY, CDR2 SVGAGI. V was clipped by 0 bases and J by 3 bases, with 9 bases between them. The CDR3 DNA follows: TGTGCCAGCAGTTACTCAGGGGGGGGCTACGAGCAGTACTTC. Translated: CASSYSGGGYEQYF.

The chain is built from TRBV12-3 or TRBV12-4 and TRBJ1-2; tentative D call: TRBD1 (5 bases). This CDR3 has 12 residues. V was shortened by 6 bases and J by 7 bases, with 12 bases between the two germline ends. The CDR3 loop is CASRWGGSGYTF. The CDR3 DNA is TGTGCCAGCAGGTGGGGGGGGAGTGGCTACACCTTC.

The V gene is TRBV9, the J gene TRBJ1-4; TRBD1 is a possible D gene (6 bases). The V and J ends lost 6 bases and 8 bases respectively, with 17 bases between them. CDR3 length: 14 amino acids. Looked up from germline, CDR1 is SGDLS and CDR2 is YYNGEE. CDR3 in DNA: TGTGCCAGCACCCCGGGGGGCCGAGAGGAAAAACTGTTTTTT. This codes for CASTPGGREEKLFF. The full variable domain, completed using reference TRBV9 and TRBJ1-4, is DSGVTQTPKHLITATGQRVTLRCSPRSGDLSVYWYQQSLDQGLQFLIQYYNGEERAKGNILERFSAQQFPDLHSELNLSSLELGDSALYFCASTPGGREEKLFFGSGTQLSVL.

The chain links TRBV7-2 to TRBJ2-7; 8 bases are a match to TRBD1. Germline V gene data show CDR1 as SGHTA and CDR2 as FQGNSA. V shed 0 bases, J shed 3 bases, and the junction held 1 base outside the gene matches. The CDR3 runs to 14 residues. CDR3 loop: CASSLAQGVYEQYF. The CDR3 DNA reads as TGTGCCAGCAGCTTAGCACAGGGGGTCTACGAGCAGTACTTC.

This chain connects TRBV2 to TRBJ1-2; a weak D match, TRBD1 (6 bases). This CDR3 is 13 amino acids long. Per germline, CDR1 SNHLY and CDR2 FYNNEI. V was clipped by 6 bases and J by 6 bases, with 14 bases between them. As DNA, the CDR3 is TGTGCCAGCAGGAGGGAACAGGGACATGGCTACACCTTC. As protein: CASRREQGHGYTF. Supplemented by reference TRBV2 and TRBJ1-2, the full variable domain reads EPEVTQTPSHQVTQMGQEVILRCVPISNHLYFYWYRQILGQKVEFLVSFYNNEISEKSEIFDDQFSVERPDGSNFTLKIRSTKLEDSAMYFCASRREQGHGYTFGSGTRLTVV.

CDR3 sequence reads: CASRIFGGYNSPLHF. DNA for the CDR3: TGTGCCAGCAGGATTTTCGGGGGGTATAATTCACCCCTCCACTTT. V is TRBV2 and J is TRBJ1-6; D might be TRBD1 (5 bases). This CDR3 is 15 amino acids long. Trimming cost V 6 bases and J 4 bases, with 13 bases left between them. Germline V gene data show CDR1 as SNHLY and CDR2 as FYNNEI.

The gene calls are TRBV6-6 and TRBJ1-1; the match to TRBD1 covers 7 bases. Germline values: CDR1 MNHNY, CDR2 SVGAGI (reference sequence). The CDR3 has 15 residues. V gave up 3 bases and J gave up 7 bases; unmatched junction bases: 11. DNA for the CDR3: TGTGCCAGCAGTTATACCACACAACAGGGGAATGAAGCTTTCTTT. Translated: CASSYTTQQGNEAFF.

CDR3 bases: TGTGCCAGCAGCGTAGGCAGGCTTGTAGGCGTAACGGGGGGAGCAGATACGCAGTATTTT. It translates to CASSVGRLVGVTGGADTQYF. The genes are TRBV9 and TRBJ2-3; 7 nucleotides line up with TRBD2. This CDR3 has 20 residues. Germline CDR1 SGDLS, CDR2 YYNGEE. Trimming at V came to 0 bases and at J to 4 bases, leaving 20 bases not matched to a gene.

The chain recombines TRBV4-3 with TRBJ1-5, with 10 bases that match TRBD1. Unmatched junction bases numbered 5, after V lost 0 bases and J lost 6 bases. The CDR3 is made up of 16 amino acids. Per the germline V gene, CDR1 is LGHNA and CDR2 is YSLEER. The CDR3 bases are TGCGCCAGCAGCCAAGAGGCGGACAGGGGGACTCAGCCCCAGCATTTT. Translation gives CASSQEADRGTQPQHF.

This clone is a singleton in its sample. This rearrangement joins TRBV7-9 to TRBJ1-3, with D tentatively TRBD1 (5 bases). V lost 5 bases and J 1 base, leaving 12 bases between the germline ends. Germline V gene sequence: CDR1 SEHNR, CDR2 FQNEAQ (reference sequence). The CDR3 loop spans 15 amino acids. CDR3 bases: TGTGCCAGCAGCGGGACTGGGTTATCTGGAAACACCATATATTTT. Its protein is CASSGTGLSGNTIYF.

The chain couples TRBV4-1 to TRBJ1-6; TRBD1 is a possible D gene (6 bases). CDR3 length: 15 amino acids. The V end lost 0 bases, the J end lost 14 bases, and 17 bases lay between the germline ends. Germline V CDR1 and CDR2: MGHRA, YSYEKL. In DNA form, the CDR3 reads TGCGCCAGCAGCCAAGATATCCGCAGCCAGGGGTCCCTCCACTTT. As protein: CASSQDIRSQGSLHF.

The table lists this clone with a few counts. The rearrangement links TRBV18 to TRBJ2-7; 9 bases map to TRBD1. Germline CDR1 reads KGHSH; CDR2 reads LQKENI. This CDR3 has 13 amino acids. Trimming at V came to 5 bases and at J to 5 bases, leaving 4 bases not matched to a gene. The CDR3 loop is CASSVGQGNEQYF. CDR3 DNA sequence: TGTGCCAGCTCAGTGGGACAGGGCAACGAGCAGTACTTC.

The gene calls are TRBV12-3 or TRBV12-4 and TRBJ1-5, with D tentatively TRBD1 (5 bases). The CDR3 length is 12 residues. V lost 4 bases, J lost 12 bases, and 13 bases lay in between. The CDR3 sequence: CASSYQDMGQHF. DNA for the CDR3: TGTGCCAGCAGTTACCAGGACATGGGCCAGCATTTT.

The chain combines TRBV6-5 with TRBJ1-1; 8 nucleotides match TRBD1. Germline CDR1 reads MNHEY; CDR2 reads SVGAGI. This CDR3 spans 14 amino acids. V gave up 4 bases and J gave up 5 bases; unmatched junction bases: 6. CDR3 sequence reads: CASSLNRGRTEAFF. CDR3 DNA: TGTGCCAGCAGTTTGAACAGGGGGAGGACTGAAGCTTTCTTT.

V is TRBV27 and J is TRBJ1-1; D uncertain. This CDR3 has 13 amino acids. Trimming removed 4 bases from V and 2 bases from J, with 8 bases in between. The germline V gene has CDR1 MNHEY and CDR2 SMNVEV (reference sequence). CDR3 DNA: TGTGCCAGCAGTTACAGACGAAACACTGAAGCTTTCTTT. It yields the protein CASSYRRNTEAFF.

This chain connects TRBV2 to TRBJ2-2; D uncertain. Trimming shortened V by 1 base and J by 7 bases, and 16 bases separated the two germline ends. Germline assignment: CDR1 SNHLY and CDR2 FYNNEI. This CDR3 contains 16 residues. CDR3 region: CASSEGARRPDGELFF. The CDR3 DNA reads TGTGCCAGCAGTGAAGGGGCGAGACGGCCGGACGGGGAGCTGTTTTTT.

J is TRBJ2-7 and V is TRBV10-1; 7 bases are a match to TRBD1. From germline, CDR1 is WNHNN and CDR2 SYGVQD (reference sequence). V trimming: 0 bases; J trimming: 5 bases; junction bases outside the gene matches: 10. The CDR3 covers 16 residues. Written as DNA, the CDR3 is TGCGCCAGCAGTGAGTCGAATAGGGCAGGGGGTAACGAGCAGTACTTC. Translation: CASSESNRAGGNEQYF.

The CDR3 region is CASSLRQGGTSYNSPLHF. The CDR3 DNA reads as TGTGCCAGCAGCTTGAGGCAGGGTGGAACCTCCTATAATTCACCCCTCCACTTT. V gene TRBV5-5 combines with J gene TRBJ1-6; D may be TRBD1 (5 bases). Trimming cost V 1 base and J 0 bases, with 14 bases left between them. CDR1 is SGHKS, CDR2 YYEKEE, per germline (reference sequence). The CDR3 extends over 18 amino acids.

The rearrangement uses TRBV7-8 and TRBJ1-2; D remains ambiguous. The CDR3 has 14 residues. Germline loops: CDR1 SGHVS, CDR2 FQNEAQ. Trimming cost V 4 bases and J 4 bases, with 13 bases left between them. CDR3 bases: TGTGCCAGCAGCTCATTTTCGGGTTCCTATGGCTACACCTTC. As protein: CASSSFSGSYGYTF. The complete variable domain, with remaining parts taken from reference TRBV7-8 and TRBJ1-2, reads GAGVSQSPRYKVAKRGQDVALRCDPISGHVSLFWYQQALGQGPEFLTYFQNEAQLDKSGLPSDRFFAERPEGSVSTLKIQRTQQEDSAVYLCASSSFSGSYGYTFGSGTRLTVV.